These 29 T cell receptor beta chains originate from one sample sequenced in a study of blood T cell repertoires in COVID-19. The table came from immunoSEQ multiplex PCR; TCRdb's copy has only in-frame clones and leaves some out. Of 250,000 or so clones listed, 80% to 85% are singletons. What was sequenced was peripheral blood. Receptor source: a young woman with acute or convalescent COVID-19.

The chain is built from TRBV19 and TRBJ1-1; TRBD1 agrees at 8 bases. V lost 2 bases to trimming and J lost 3 bases; unmatched junction nucleotides: 11. Germline lookup yields CDR1 LNHDA and CDR2 SQIVND (reference sequence). This CDR3 is 17 amino acids long. The CDR3 loop reads CASSIREQGEGDTEAFF. In nucleotides, the CDR3 is TGTGCCAGTAGTATACGGGAACAGGGGGAAGGCGACACTGAAGCTTTCTTT.

V usage is TRBV18 and J usage is TRBJ1-2, with D hard to call. The CDR3 has 13 residues. Trimming stripped 6 bases from V and 8 bases from J, with 16 bases between. The germline V gene encodes CDR1 KGHSH and CDR2 LQKENI. This CDR3 reads CASSSDSGYGYTF. CDR3 coding DNA: TGTGCCAGCTCGTCAGACTCGGGGTACGGCTACACCTTC.

This chain joins TRBV3-1 (or the pseudogene TRBV3-2) and TRBJ1-1; D is perhaps TRBD1 (6 bases). The CDR3 extends over 13 amino acids. Germline V gene data show CDR1 as LGHDT and CDR2 as YNNKEL (reference sequence). The ends were cut back, 7 bases at V and 9 bases at J, with 18 bases in the middle. CDR3 bases: TGTGCCAGCACCGCATACAGGGAGGGGCAAGCTTTCTTT. This codes for CASTAYREGQAFF.

This chain joins TRBV7-9 and TRBJ1-1; D call uncertain. Trimming pared 4 bases from V and 0 bases from J, leaving 12 bases between. The germline V gene encodes CDR1 SEHNR and CDR2 FQNEAQ (reference sequence). This CDR3 is built from 15 residues. The CDR3 protein is CASSYGLRMNTEAFF. Written as DNA, the CDR3 is TGTGCCAGCAGCTACGGACTGAGGATGAACACTGAAGCTTTCTTT.

This clone was counted once. This chain connects TRBV24-1 to TRBJ2-5; the D is unclear. Trimming shortened V by 2 bases and J by 5 bases, and 8 bases separated the two germline ends. The V gene's germline CDR1 is KGHDR and CDR2 SFDVKD. The CDR3 is 13 residues long. The CDR3 region is CATSDSAAETQYF. The CDR3 DNA follows: TGTGCCACCAGTGATTCCGCCGCGGAGACCCAGTACTTC.

The chain links TRBV30 to TRBJ2-7, with TRBD1 as a possible D gene (6 bases). Germline values: CDR1 GTSNPN, CDR2 SVGIG (reference sequence). The CDR3 sequence is 12 residues long. V lost 1 base, J lost 10 bases, and 14 bases lay in between. The CDR3 nucleotides are TGTGCCTGGAGTGGTCAGGGGTATAAACAGTACTTC. Protein sequence: CAWSGQGYKQYF.

This chain joins TRBV10-3 and TRBJ1-2; D might be TRBD1 (6 bases). V was clipped by 3 bases and J by 2 bases, with 13 bases between them. The V gene's germline CDR1 is ENHRY and CDR2 SYGVKD. There are 15 residues in the CDR3. CDR3: CAISDKGGGNYGYTF. The CDR3 DNA reads TGTGCCATCAGTGATAAAGGGGGGGGCAACTATGGCTACACCTTC.

This clone has more than one count but fewer than ten. V gene TRBV18 combines with J gene TRBJ2-7; 11 bases map to TRBD2. The germline gives CDR1 KGHSH, CDR2 LQKENI. The CDR3 has 13 residues. Unmatched junction bases numbered 3, after V lost 6 bases and J lost 5 bases. The CDR3 is CASSPGLADEQYF. CDR3 bases: TGTGCCAGCTCCCCGGGACTAGCGGACGAGCAGTACTTC.

J is TRBJ1-1 and V is TRBV6-5; D is undetermined. Germline V CDR1 and CDR2: MNHEY, SVGAGI. With 6 bases removed from V and 1 base from J, the gap between germline ends came to 12 bases. The CDR3 spans 14 residues. The CDR3 here is CASRSPGANTEAFF. As DNA, the CDR3 is TGTGCCAGCAGGAGCCCAGGCGCGAACACTGAAGCTTTCTTT.

This chain connects TRBV5-8 to TRBJ1-1; D might be TRBD1 (6 bases). This CDR3 region has 14 residues. CDR1 SGHTS and CDR2 YDEGEE come from the germline V gene. Trimming pared 9 bases from V and 0 bases from J, leaving 15 bases between. This CDR3 reads CAIKQGLVNTEAFF. Here the CDR3 DNA reads TGTGCCATCAAGCAGGGGTTGGTGAACACTGAAGCTTTCTTT.

This clone showed up just a few times. DNA of the CDR3: TGTGCCAGCAGCCCCTCGGGGTCTGGGGCCAACGTCCTGACTTTC. Protein: CASSPSGSGANVLTF. V is TRBV6-2 or TRBV6-3 and J is TRBJ2-6, with TRBD2 as a possible D gene (5 bases). V was clipped by 6 bases and J by 1 base, with 10 bases between them. This CDR3 contains 15 residues. Germline V gene sequence: CDR1 MNHEY, CDR2 SVGEGT.

The chain carries TRBV7-9 and TRBJ2-7; 7 nucleotides align to TRBD2. CDR3 size: 16 residues. The trim removed 4 bases at V and 0 bases at J, leaving 9 bases unmatched. CDR1 and CDR2 (germline): SEHNR, FQNEAQ (reference sequence). This CDR3 reads CASSSPQAGSSYEQYF. The CDR3 DNA is TGTGCCAGCAGCTCTCCTCAAGCGGGATCCTCCTACGAGCAGTACTTC. The full variable domain, completed using reference TRBV7-9 and TRBJ2-7, is DTGVSQNPRHKITKRGQNVTFRCDPISEHNRLYWYRQTLGQGPEFLTYFQNEAQLEKSRLLSDRFSAERPKGSFSTLEIQRTEQGDSAMYLCASSSPQAGSSYEQYFGPGTRLTVT.

The chain recombines TRBV9 with TRBJ2-7; D call uncertain. The CDR3 spans 15 residues. Germline V gene sequence: CDR1 SGDLS, CDR2 YYNGEE. V lost 0 bases and J 1 base, leaving 11 bases between the germline ends. CDR3 bases: TGTGCCAGCAGCGTAGCGGCGGCTAGATCCTACGAGCAGTACTTC. Encoded protein: CASSVAAARSYEQYF. Full variable domain (rest looked up from reference TRBV9 and TRBJ2-7): DSGVTQTPKHLITATGQRVTLRCSPRSGDLSVYWYQQSLDQGLQFLIQYYNGEERAKGNILERFSAQQFPDLHSELNLSSLELGDSALYFCASSVAAARSYEQYFGPGTRLTVT.

This chain uses TRBV6-2 or TRBV6-3 with TRBJ2-3; tentative D call: TRBD2 (5 bases). Germline lookup yields CDR1 MNHEY and CDR2 SVGEGT. The CDR3 has 16 residues. Trimming left V 4 bases short and J 0 bases short, with 14 bases between. For the CDR3, the DNA is TGTGCCAGCAGTTTGACGAGGGCAGAAAGCACAGATACGCAGTATTTT. It codes for CASSLTRAESTDTQYF.

V gene TRBV14 combines with J gene TRBJ1-4; D is undetermined. CDR1 is SGHDN and CDR2 is FVKESK in the germline V gene. The V and J ends lost 4 bases and 0 bases respectively, with 6 bases between them. This CDR3 comprises 14 residues. This CDR3 is CASSLQATNEKLFF. The CDR3 coding sequence is TGTGCCAGCAGCCTCCAGGCAACTAATGAAAAACTGTTTTTT.

The rearrangement links TRBV28 to TRBJ2-1; tentative D call: TRBD2 (6 bases). The V gene lost 5 bases and the J gene lost 7 bases, with 15 bases spanning the gap. The CDR3 has 14 residues. Per the germline V gene, CDR1 is MDHEN and CDR2 is SYDVKM. The CDR3 here is CASSDGDWTNEQFF. The CDR3 DNA is TGTGCCAGCAGTGACGGGGACTGGACAAATGAGCAGTTCTTC.

This clone occurred once. The chain couples TRBV4-1 to TRBJ2-3, with 9 bases identical to TRBD1. Germline trimming cut 4 bases from V and 3 bases from J; bases unmatched to any gene: 5. This CDR3 has 15 residues. Germline CDR1 MGHRA, CDR2 YSYEKL. The CDR3 reads CASSPLGTGTDTQYF. The CDR3 nucleotides are TGCGCCAGCAGCCCCCTAGGGACAGGGACAGATACGCAGTATTTT.

The V and J genes are TRBV28 and TRBJ2-3; TRBD2 might be the D (7 bases). The CDR3 totals 14 residues. CDR1 and CDR2 (germline): MDHEN, SYDVKM. Trimming took off 8 bases at V and 0 bases at J, with 12 bases between the two ends. The CDR3 spells CASVRGGSTDTQYF. The CDR3 DNA reads as TGTGCCAGCGTGAGGGGGGGTAGCACAGATACGCAGTATTTT.

This sequence joins TRBV9 and TRBJ2-3; the D gene is possibly TRBD2 (6 bases). Germline lookup yields CDR1 SGDLS and CDR2 YYNGEE. V was clipped by 4 bases and J by 5 bases, with 14 bases between them. The CDR3 covers 14 residues. CDR3 region: CASSPRGGIDTQYF. In nucleotides, the CDR3 is TGTGCCAGCAGCCCCCGAGGAGGGATAGATACGCAGTATTTT.

The chain recombines TRBV19 with TRBJ1-1; 7 bases map to TRBD1. J was trimmed by 0 bases and V by 6 bases; bases with no gene match: 4. Per germline, CDR1 LNHDA and CDR2 SQIVND (reference sequence). The CDR3 covers 14 residues. CDR3 nucleotides: TGTGCCAGTAGGAGGGGACAGATGAACACTGAAGCTTTCTTT. Translated: CASRRGQMNTEAFF.

V usage is TRBV27 and J usage is TRBJ1-1; D possibly corresponds to TRBD1 (6 bases). Trimming removed 5 bases at V and 2 bases at J, with 12 bases between. The germline gives CDR1 MNHEY, CDR2 SMNVEV (reference sequence). The CDR3 sequence is 14 residues long. The CDR3 region has the DNA TGTGCCAGCAGTCCCCAGGGGAGCAACACTGAAGCTTTCTTT. It is translated as CASSPQGSNTEAFF.

V gene TRBV5-1 combines with J gene TRBJ2-6; 9 bases are a match to TRBD2. The junction had 7 bases not matched to a gene; V was cut back by 1 base and J by 2 bases. The CDR3 sequence is 18 residues long. From germline, CDR1 is SGHRS and CDR2 YFSETQ. In nucleotides, the CDR3 is TGCGCCAGCAGCTTGAATGCGGGAGGGCCCGCTGGGGCCAACGTCCTGACTTTC. As protein: CASSLNAGGPAGANVLTF.

CDR3 in amino acids: CASSQELSTDTQYF. CDR3 nucleotide sequence: TGTGCCAGCAGCCAAGAACTATCCACAGATACGCAGTATTTT. The chain recombines TRBV4-2 with TRBJ2-3; D uncertain. Germline assignment: CDR1 LGHNA and CDR2 YNFKEQ. This CDR3 is built from 14 residues. Trimming left V 0 bases short and J 2 bases short, with 6 bases between.

V usage is TRBV19 and J usage is TRBJ2-7, with TRBD1 matching 7 bases. The CDR3 totals 15 residues. Unmatched junction bases numbered 8, after V lost 5 bases and J lost 1 base. CDR1 and CDR2 from the germline V gene are LNHDA and SQIVND (reference sequence). The CDR3 DNA reads TGTGCCAGTAGTCCTCTAGGACAGGTATCCTACGAGCAGTACTTC. Its translation is CASSPLGQVSYEQYF. Variable domain in full (rest from reference TRBV19 and TRBJ2-7): DGGITQSPKYLFRKEGQNVTLSCEQNLNHDAMYWYRQDPGQGLRLIYYSQIVNDFQKGDIAEGYSVSREKKESFPLTVTSAQKNPTAFYLCASSPLGQVSYEQYFGPGTRLTVT.

The chain joins TRBV6-5 to TRBJ2-5; maybe TRBD2 (6 bases). CDR1 MNHEY and CDR2 SVGAGI come from the germline V gene. Between the trimmed V and J ends, which lost 8 bases and 1 base, there was a span of 14 bases. The CDR3 consists of 14 residues. CDR3 bases: TGTGCCAGCCCAAGGATAGCGGTCCAAGAGACCCAGTACTTC. Protein: CASPRIAVQETQYF.

This clone was counted a few times. The rearrangement joins TRBV19 to TRBJ2-5; TRBD2 agrees at 9 bases. Germline V gene sequence: CDR1 LNHDA, CDR2 SQIVND (reference sequence). The length of the CDR3 is 15 residues. V trimming: 3 bases; J trimming: 5 bases; junction bases outside the gene matches: 7. CDR3 sequence: CASSIGTSMIETQYF. CDR3 nucleotides: TGTGCCAGTAGTATCGGGACTAGCATGATCGAGACCCAGTACTTC.

V is TRBV27 and J is TRBJ1-5; 9 positions match TRBD1. The CDR3 loop spans 16 amino acids. Per the germline V gene, CDR1 is MNHEY and CDR2 is SMNVEV (reference sequence). With 6 bases clipped from V and 2 bases from J, the junction kept 8 bases outside the gene matches. DNA for the CDR3: TGTGCCAGCAGCCTACTGGGGGACAGGGGCAATCAGCCCCAGCATTTT. Its translation is CASSLLGDRGNQPQHF.

This clone was seen once. V usage is TRBV9 and J usage is TRBJ2-4; possibly TRBD1 for D (6 bases). Germline CDR1 reads SGDLS; CDR2 reads YYNGEE. CDR3 length: 14 amino acids. The V end lost 3 bases, the J end lost 7 bases, and 14 bases lay between the germline ends. CDR3 coding DNA: TGTGCCAGCAGCGAGACAGGTGATCCGAACATTCAGTACTTC. Translated, it gives CASSETGDPNIQYF.

This clone appeared a few times. V gene TRBV15 combines with J gene TRBJ1-3; 12 nucleotides align to TRBD1. Germline values: CDR1 LNHNV, CDR2 YYDKDF (reference sequence). The CDR3 is 15 amino acids. The V and J ends lost 5 bases and 4 bases, in that order; junction bases with no gene match: 3. CDR3 loop: CATSWDRGPGNTIYF. Written as DNA, the CDR3 is TGTGCCACCAGCTGGGACAGGGGGCCGGGAAACACCATATATTTT.